The entry that follows covers one T cell receptor beta chain sequence. Its specificity is unknown. This CDR3 has 11 residues. CDR1 SNHLY and CDR2 FYNNEI come from the germline V gene. The record originates from a study of cytomegalovirus exposure and HLA in healthy donors. Whole-study results and caveats: Immune exposure was documented only through CMV serostatus. As a later analysis showed, a missense DCLRE1C variant was linked to trimming of TCR beta V- and J-genes. The listing of roughly 160 TCR beta chains classed them as cytomegalovirus-associated.

Primers: 60 Vbeta forward and 13 Jbeta reverse. Method: immunoSEQ multiplex PCR; TCRdb's copy keeps in-frame clones and lacks some. The data hold some 220,000 clones, with around nine tenths observed a single time. The chain carries TRBV2 and TRBJ2-5; D is uncertain. Matching the DNA end better, TRBJ2-7 makes the J call doubtful. The receptor was derived from a woman aged 18-29 years in good health and CMV-seronegative. The sequenced material came from PBMCs. As DNA, the CDR3 is TGTGCCACAGAGCGCGCCTACGAGCAGTACTTC. Protein sequence: CATERAYEQYF.